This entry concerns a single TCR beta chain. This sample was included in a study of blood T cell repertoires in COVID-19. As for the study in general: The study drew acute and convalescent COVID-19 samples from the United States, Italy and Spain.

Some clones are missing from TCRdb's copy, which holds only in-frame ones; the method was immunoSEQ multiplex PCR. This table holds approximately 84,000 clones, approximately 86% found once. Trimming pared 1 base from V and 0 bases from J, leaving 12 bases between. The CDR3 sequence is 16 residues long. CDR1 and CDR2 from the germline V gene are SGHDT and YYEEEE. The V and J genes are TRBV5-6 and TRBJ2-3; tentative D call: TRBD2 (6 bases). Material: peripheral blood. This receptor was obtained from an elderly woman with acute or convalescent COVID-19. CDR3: CASSLWREPSTDTQYF. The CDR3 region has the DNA TGTGCCAGCAGCTTGTGGCGGGAACCTAGCACAGATACGCAGTATTTT.